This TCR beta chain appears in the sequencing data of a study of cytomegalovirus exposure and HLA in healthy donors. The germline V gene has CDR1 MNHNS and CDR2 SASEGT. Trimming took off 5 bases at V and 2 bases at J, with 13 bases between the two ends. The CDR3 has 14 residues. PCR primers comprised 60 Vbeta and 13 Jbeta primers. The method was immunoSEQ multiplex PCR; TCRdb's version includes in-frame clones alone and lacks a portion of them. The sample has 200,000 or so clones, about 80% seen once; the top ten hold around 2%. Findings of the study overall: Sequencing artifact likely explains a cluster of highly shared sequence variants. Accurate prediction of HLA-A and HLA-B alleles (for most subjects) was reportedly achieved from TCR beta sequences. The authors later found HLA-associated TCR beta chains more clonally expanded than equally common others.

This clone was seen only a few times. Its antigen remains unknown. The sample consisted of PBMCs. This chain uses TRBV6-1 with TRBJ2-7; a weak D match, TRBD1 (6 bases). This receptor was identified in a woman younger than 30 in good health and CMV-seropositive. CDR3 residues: CASSLWTETYEQYF. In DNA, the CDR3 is TGTGCCAGCAGTCTATGGACAGAGACCTACGAGCAGTACTTC.